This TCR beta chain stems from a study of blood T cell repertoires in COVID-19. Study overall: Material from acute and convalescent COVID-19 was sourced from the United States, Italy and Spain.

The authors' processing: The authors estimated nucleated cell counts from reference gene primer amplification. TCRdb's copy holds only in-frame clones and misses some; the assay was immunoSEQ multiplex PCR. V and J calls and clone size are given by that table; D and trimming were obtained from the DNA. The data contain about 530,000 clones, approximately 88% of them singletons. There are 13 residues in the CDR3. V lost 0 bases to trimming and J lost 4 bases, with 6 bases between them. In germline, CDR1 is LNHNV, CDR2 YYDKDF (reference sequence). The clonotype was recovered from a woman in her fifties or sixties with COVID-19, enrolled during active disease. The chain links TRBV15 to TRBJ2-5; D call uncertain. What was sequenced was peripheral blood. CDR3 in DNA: TGTGCCACCAGCAGAGATCGAGTAGAGACCCAGTACTTC. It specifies CATSRDRVETQYF.